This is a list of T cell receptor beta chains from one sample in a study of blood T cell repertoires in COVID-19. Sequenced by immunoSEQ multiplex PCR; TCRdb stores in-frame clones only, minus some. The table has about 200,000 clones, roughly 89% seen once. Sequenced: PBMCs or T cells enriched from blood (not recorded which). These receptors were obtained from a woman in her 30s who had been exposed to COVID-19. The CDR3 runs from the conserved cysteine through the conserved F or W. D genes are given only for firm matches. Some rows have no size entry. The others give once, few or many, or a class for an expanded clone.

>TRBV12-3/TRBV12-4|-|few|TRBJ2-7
CASSRTVDHEQYF
TGTGCCAGCAGTCGGACAGTGGACCACGAGCAGTACTTC
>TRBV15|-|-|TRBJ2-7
CATSRDLRSYEQYF
TGTGCCACCAGCAGAGATCTCCGCTCCTACGAGCAGTACTTC
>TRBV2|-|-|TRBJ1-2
CASGGHSNYGYTF
TGTGCCAGCGGGGGACACTCTAACTATGGCTACACCTTC
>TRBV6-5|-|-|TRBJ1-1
CASSYQRGGRPYAFF
TGTGCCAGCAGTTACCAACGGGGGGGCAGGCCCTATGCTTTCTTT
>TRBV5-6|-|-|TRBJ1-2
CASSFIPGLRGYTF
TGTGCCAGCAGCTTCATCCCGGGACTCCGGGGATACACCTTC
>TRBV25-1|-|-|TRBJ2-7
CAAETNGGSEQYF
TGTGCCGCAGAGACTAATGGGGGGAGCGAGCAGTACTTC
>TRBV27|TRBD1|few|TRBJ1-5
CASGQGSRDQPQHF
TGTGCCAGCGGACAGGGGAGTAGGGATCAGCCCCAGCATTTT
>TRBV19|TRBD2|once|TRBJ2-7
CASTKNLGLAGGEQYF
TGTGCCAGCACTAAAAATTTGGGACTAGCGGGAGGCGAGCAGTACTTC
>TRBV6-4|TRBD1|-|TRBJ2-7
CASSTQGSPYEQYF
TGTGCCAGCAGCACACAGGGGTCCCCCTACGAGCAGTACTTC
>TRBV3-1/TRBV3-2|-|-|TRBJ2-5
CASSQDLATRGTQYF
TGTGCCAGCAGCCAAGATCTAGCTACCAGGGGGACCCAGTACTTC
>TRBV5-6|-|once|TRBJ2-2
CASSLQAELFF
TGTGCCAGCAGCTTGCAGGCAGAGCTGTTTTTT
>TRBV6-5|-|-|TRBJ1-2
CATREGNIGGYTF
TGTGCCACCAGGGAGGGGAACATAGGCGGCTACACCTTC
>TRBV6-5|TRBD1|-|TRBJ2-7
CASSYTGGTYEQYF
TGTGCCAGCAGTTATACAGGGGGCACCTACGAGCAGTACTTC
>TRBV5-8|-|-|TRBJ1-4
CASSLYRVPGNEKLFF
TGTGCCAGCAGCTTGTACAGGGTCCCCGGTAATGAAAAACTGTTTTTT
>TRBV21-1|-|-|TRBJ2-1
CASRTGGALRSSYNEQFF
TGTGCCAGCAGAACCGGTGGGGCCCTGAGGAGCTCCTACAATGAGCAGTTCTTC
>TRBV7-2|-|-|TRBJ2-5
CASSSRARGRGETQYF
TGTGCCAGCAGCTCCCGGGCGCGGGGGCGGGGAGAGACCCAGTACTTC
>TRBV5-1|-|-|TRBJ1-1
CASSFSPGMNTEAFF
TGCGCCAGCAGCTTTAGTCCTGGTATGAACACTGAAGCTTTCTTT
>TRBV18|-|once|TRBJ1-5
CASKQEGNQPQHF
TGTGCCAGTAAGCAGGAGGGCAATCAGCCCCAGCATTTT
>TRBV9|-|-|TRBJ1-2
CASSGGEAPYGYTF
TGTGCCAGCAGCGGGGGGGAGGCCCCTTATGGCTACACCTTC
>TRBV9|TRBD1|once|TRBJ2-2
CASGGQGTAGELFF
TGTGCCAGCGGGGGACAGGGGACGGCCGGGGAGCTGTTTTTT
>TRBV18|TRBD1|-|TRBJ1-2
CASSPTLNRDRGLGYTF
TGTGCCAGCTCACCCACGCTGAATCGGGACAGGGGTCTCGGCTACACCTTC
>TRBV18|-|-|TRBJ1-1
CASSPPDRTEAFF
TGTGCCAGCTCACCTCCTGACAGGACTGAAGCTTTCTTT
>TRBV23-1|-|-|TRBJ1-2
CASSSTGSQLGPNYGYTF
TGCGCCAGCAGTTCAACCGGGTCCCAGTTAGGCCCCAACTATGGCTACACCTTC
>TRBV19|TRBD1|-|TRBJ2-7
CASSTSPDRGRYEQYF
TGTGCCAGTAGTACCTCTCCCGACAGGGGTCGCTACGAGCAGTACTTC
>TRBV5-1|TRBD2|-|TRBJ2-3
CASSPGLAGGLDTQYF
TGCGCCAGCAGCCCGGGACTAGCGGGGGGGCTAGATACGCAGTATTTT
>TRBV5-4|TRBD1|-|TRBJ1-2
CASSLGGQGYGYTF
TGTGCCAGCAGCTTGGGGGGACAGGGTTATGGCTACACCTTC